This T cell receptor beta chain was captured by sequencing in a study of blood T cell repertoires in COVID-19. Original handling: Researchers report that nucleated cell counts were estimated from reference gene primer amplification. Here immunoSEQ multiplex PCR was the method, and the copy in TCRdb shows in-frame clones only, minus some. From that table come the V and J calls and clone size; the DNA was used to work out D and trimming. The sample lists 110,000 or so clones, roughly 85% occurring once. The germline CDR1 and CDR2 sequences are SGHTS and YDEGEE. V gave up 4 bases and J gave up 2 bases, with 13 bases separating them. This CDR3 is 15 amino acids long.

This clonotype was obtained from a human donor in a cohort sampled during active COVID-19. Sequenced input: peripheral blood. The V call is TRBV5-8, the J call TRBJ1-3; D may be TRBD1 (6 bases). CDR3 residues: CASSRTANTGNTIYF. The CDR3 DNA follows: TGTGCCAGCAGCCGGACAGCCAACACTGGAAACACCATATATTTT.